This TCR beta chain was found in a study of cytomegalovirus exposure and HLA in healthy donors. The CDR3 spans 16 residues. The V and J ends lost 1 base and 6 bases, in that order; junction bases with no gene match: 6. Germline assignment: CDR1 SGHAT and CDR2 FQNNGV. Whole-study findings and limits: Follow-up analysis later connected one missense variant in DCLRE1C with trimming of TCR beta V- and J-genes. Reportedly, HLA-A and HLA-B alleles of most subjects were accurately predicted from TCR beta. Exclusion as indistinguishable affected some V segments, including TRBV6-2 and TRBV6-3.

This clone has only one observation. What it binds is not known. Researchers ran the PCR with 60 Vbeta and 13 Jbeta primers. TCRdb's table, derived via immunoSEQ multiplex PCR, lists solely in-frame clones and lacks some. The data hold around 200,000 clones, with 79% observed a single time. This chain links TRBV11-2 with TRBJ1-6; TRBD1 aligns across 7 bases. The sequence derives from a woman under 30 in good health and CMV-seronegative. Sequencing input: PBMCs. The CDR3 here is CASSLAEGASNSPLHF. In nucleotides, the CDR3 is TGTGCCAGCAGCTTAGCGGAGGGGGCGAGTAATTCACCCCTCCACTTT.